This T cell receptor beta chain was sequenced during a study of CD8 T cells in ankylosing spondylitis. Comment on this clonotype: Its antigen is currently unknown. An end of the junction differs from the germline gene, which may be a read error.

In TCRdb, the 5' RACE reads were re-called with MiXCR into one record per CDR3 protein. This sample has some 700,000 distinct CDR3 sequences, with roughly 19% found just once. The CDR3 runs to 15 residues. Per germline, CDR1 SGHRS and CDR2 YFSETQ. Overall study findings and caveats: Reportedly, disease-linked clones are significantly enriched in ankylosing spondylitis patients' matched synovial fluid. Within ankylosing spondylitis blood, a TCR beta motif made up of eight highly homologous variants appeared to be characteristic. Clones linked to the disease showed a CD8+ phenotype. They occurred at relatively low frequencies in peripheral blood.

The sequencing input was blood, either unsorted or a sorted T cell fraction (not recorded which). This chain links TRBV5-1 with TRBJ2-3; 9 positions match TRBD1. This receptor was obtained from a male donor with ankylosing spondylitis. CDR3 coding DNA: TGCGCCAACAGCACCGGACAGGGGAAGGTTGATACGCAGTATTTT. Encoded protein: CANSTGQGKVDTQYF.